The 27 T cell receptor beta chains given below trace back to one sample, sequenced in a study of blood T cell repertoires in COVID-19. Using immunoSEQ multiplex PCR, the repertoire was profiled, and TCRdb retains in-frame clones only, with some absent. Among approximately 89,000 clones listed, over 80% were seen once. The sample was peripheral blood. The receptors were sampled from a woman in her 70s with active or convalescent COVID-19.

This chain joins TRBV18 and TRBJ1-1; D gene ambiguous. Germline lookup yields CDR1 KGHSH and CDR2 LQKENI. The V gene lost 3 bases and the J gene lost 2 bases, with 7 bases spanning the gap. This CDR3 has 13 amino acids. This CDR3 is CASSPSGNTEAFF. The CDR3, as DNA: TGTGCCAGCTCACCGAGCGGCAACACTGAAGCTTTCTTT.

The chain combines TRBV4-1 with TRBJ1-1; tentative D call: TRBD1 (6 bases). Germline V gene sequence: CDR1 MGHRA, CDR2 YSYEKL. CDR3 length: 14 amino acids. The germline V and J ends were trimmed by 1 base and 5 bases, with 11 bases remaining between them. This chain's CDR3 is CASSQGGPKTEAFF. CDR3 in DNA: TGCGCCAGCAGCCAAGGGGGGCCTAAGACTGAAGCTTTCTTT.

This clone was recorded only once. The chain links TRBV7-8 to TRBJ2-5; D gene unclear. This CDR3 is built from 14 residues. Trimming took off 5 bases at V and 2 bases at J, with 12 bases between the two ends. Germline V gene lookup returns CDR1 SGHVS and CDR2 FQNEAQ. This CDR3 reads CASSPANSQETQYF. CDR3 bases: TGTGCCAGCAGCCCCGCGAACTCGCAAGAGACCCAGTACTTC.

The chain combines TRBV5-6 with TRBJ2-3, with D hard to call. Germline V gives CDR1 SGHDT, CDR2 YYEEEE. Deletions cut 5 bases from V and 3 bases from J, with 19 bases between. The CDR3 is 16 residues long. The DNA for the CDR3 is TGTGCCAGCAGTCCCCGCCTGCTAGTCATAACAGATACGCAGTATTTT. This translates into CASSPRLLVITDTQYF.

The chain couples TRBV28 to TRBJ2-7, with 7 nucleotides matching TRBD1. V shed 5 bases and J 0 bases; nucleotides not matched to a gene: 4. Germline V CDR1 and CDR2: MDHEN, SYDVKM. The CDR3 loop spans 14 amino acids. The CDR3 sequence is CASSDRVISYEQYF. DNA for the CDR3: TGTGCCAGCAGTGACAGGGTTATCTCCTACGAGCAGTACTTC.

The CDR3: CASSQDGGTYF. CDR3 DNA sequence: TGTGCCAGCAGCCAAGATGGAGGGACCTACTTC. V and J are TRBV3-1 (or the pseudogene TRBV3-2) and TRBJ2-4; possibly TRBD2 for D (6 bases). The CDR3 is made up of 11 amino acids. The V end lost 0 bases, the J end lost 16 bases, and 10 bases lay between the germline ends. The V gene's germline CDR1 is LGHDT and CDR2 YNNKEL (reference sequence).

The chain has TRBV19 and TRBJ2-7, with 9 nucleotides matching TRBD1. Looked up from germline, CDR1 is LNHDA and CDR2 is SQIVND (reference sequence). The CDR3 is made up of 13 amino acids. V was clipped by 5 bases and J by 3 bases; unmatched bases: 2. In nucleotides, the CDR3 is TGTGCCAGTAGTGCGGGACAGGGCTACGAGCAGTACTTC. As protein: CASSAGQGYEQYF.

The rearrangement uses TRBV2 and TRBJ1-2; D ambiguous. V lost 5 bases and J 3 bases, leaving 19 bases between the germline ends. The CDR3 contains 16 residues. Germline V CDR1 and CDR2: SNHLY, FYNNEI. CDR3 sequence (DNA): TGTGCCAGCAGTTTACCGGGGTCATATTTGCACTATGGCTACACCTTC. This gives the protein CASSLPGSYLHYGYTF.

The rearrangement links TRBV12-3 or TRBV12-4 to TRBJ1-2; D is undetermined. This CDR3 is built from 11 residues. Trimming removed 6 bases from V and 8 bases from J, with 10 bases in between. CDR3 DNA: TGTGCCAGCAGCCAGGCGGGAGGCTACACCTTC. It is translated as CASSQAGGYTF.

This clone was seen only a few times. The chain has TRBV2 and TRBJ1-3; D remains ambiguous. Per the germline V gene, CDR1 is SNHLY and CDR2 is FYNNEI. The CDR3 spans 15 residues. V was shortened by 2 bases and J by 0 bases, with 8 bases between the two germline ends. The CDR3 nucleotides are TGTGCCAGCAGTGAACTGTTCCTCTCTGGAAACACCATATATTTT. Translation gives CASSELFLSGNTIYF.

The V gene is TRBV4-1, the J gene TRBJ2-3; 7 bases map to TRBD2. Germline CDR1 MGHRA, CDR2 YSYEKL. The CDR3 contains 14 residues. V was clipped by 1 base and J by 2 bases; unmatched bases: 0. CDR3 DNA: TGCGCCAGCAGCCAAGGACTAGCCACAGATACGCAGTATTTT. Translation gives CASSQGLATDTQYF.

V gene TRBV18 combines with J gene TRBJ1-1; D might be TRBD1 (5 bases). The CDR3 is made up of 13 amino acids. V gave up 4 bases and J gave up 5 bases, with 11 bases separating them. Germline V lookup: CDR1 KGHSH, CDR2 LQKENI. The CDR3 protein is CASSLPGGTEAFF. The CDR3 DNA reads as TGTGCCAGCTCACTTCCGGGGGGGACTGAAGCTTTCTTT.

V usage is TRBV5-1 and J usage is TRBJ2-1; tentative D call: TRBD2 (6 bases). This CDR3 has 16 residues. V was pared by 4 bases and J by 0 bases, with 14 bases between. CDR1 is SGHRS, CDR2 YFSETQ, per germline. This chain's CDR3 is CASSDFSGGSYNEQFF. The CDR3 DNA reads TGCGCCAGCAGCGATTTTAGCGGAGGCTCCTACAATGAGCAGTTCTTC.

The V and J genes are TRBV7-2 and TRBJ2-2; 15 bases align to TRBD2. This CDR3 region has 17 residues. V shed 5 bases, J shed 4 bases, and the junction held 5 bases outside the gene matches. Germline CDR1 SGHTA, CDR2 FQGNSA. The CDR3 DNA sequence: TGTGCCAGCAGCCTGGGACTAGCGGGGGGAGCCACCGGGGAGCTGTTTTTT. It specifies CASSLGLAGGATGELFF. The full variable domain, rest sourced from reference TRBV7-2 and TRBJ2-2, is GAGVSQSPSNKVTEKGKDVELRCDPISGHTALYWYRQSLGQGLEFLIYFQGNSAPDKSGLPSDRFSAERTGGSVSTLTIQRTQQEDSAVYLCASSLGLAGGATGELFFGEGSRLTVL.

The V and J genes are TRBV18 and TRBJ2-7, with 10 nucleotides matching TRBD1. Trimming took 2 bases from V and 4 from J; bases not matched to a gene: 5. The CDR3 has 15 residues. The germline CDR1 and CDR2 sequences are KGHSH and LQKENI. CDR3 sequence: CASSPTPGQGYEQYF. CDR3 bases: TGTGCCAGCTCACCAACACCGGGACAGGGGTACGAGCAGTACTTC.

The gene calls are TRBV28 and TRBJ1-5; TRBD1 matches at 8 bases. CDR1 and CDR2 (germline): MDHEN, SYDVKM. The CDR3 has 16 residues. V was pared by 6 bases and J by 1 base, with 8 bases of the junction left unmatched. DNA of the CDR3: TGTGCCAGCAGAGTTTACAGGGGGTTAAGCAATCAGCCCCAGCATTTT. Encoded protein: CASRVYRGLSNQPQHF.

The rearrangement links TRBV10-3 to TRBJ2-7, with D perhaps matching TRBD1 (5 bases). CDR1 and CDR2 from the germline V gene are ENHRY and SYGVKD. The CDR3 contains 16 residues. Trimming removed 0 bases from V and 7 bases from J, with 19 bases in between. The CDR3 DNA is TGTGCCATCAGTGAGTCCTTCGGGCAGGGCCTGATTGAGCAGTACTTC. Residues: CAISESFGQGLIEQYF.

The chain recombines TRBV6-6 with TRBJ1-1; tentatively, D is TRBD1 (6 bases). The CDR3 extends over 15 amino acids. Trimming left V 4 bases short and J 3 bases short, with 15 bases between. The germline CDR1 and CDR2 sequences are MNHNY and SVGAGI (reference sequence). The CDR3 nucleotides are TGTGCCAGCAGTTCCCAACAGGGCCAAGACACTGAAGCTTTCTTT. It is translated as CASSSQQGQDTEAFF.

The chain recombines TRBV15 with TRBJ1-2, with 7 bases that match TRBD1. CDR1 and CDR2 from the germline V gene are LNHNV and YYDKDF (reference sequence). Unmatched junction bases numbered 13, after V lost 3 bases and J lost 9 bases. This CDR3 contains 15 residues. CDR3 protein: CATSSDRVEFGRYTF. In DNA form, the CDR3 reads TGTGCCACCAGCAGCGACAGGGTTGAATTCGGTCGCTACACCTTC.

The chain couples TRBV20-1 to TRBJ1-1; 7 nucleotides align to TRBD1. Germline loops: CDR1 DFQATT, CDR2 SNEGSKA (reference sequence). The CDR3 totals 14 residues. With V trimmed by 3 bases and J by 4 bases, 8 bases remained unmatched. CDR3 bases: TGCAGTGCTAGTCACCCAGGGGGAGGCACTGAAGCTTTCTTT. Translated: CSASHPGGGTEAFF.

The rearrangement links TRBV6-6 to TRBJ2-5; TRBD2 aligns across 7 bases. CDR3 length equals 13 residues. J was trimmed by 14 bases and V by 6 bases; bases with no gene match: 15. The germline gives CDR1 MNHNY, CDR2 SVGAGI (reference sequence). The CDR3 bases are TGTGCCAGCAGGGGGGAGCTAGCGGCAGCAGGATACTTC. Its translation: CASRGELAAAGYF.

This rearrangement joins TRBV7-2 to TRBJ2-1, with D tentatively TRBD2 (5 bases). Germline V gives CDR1 SGHTA, CDR2 FQGNSA. The CDR3 extends over 15 amino acids. Trimming took off 2 bases at V and 6 bases at J, with 14 bases between the two ends. The CDR3: CASSLSTSAGNEQFF. For the CDR3, the DNA is TGTGCCAGCAGCTTATCTACTTCGGCGGGCAATGAGCAGTTCTTC.

This clone was recorded a few times. The chain recombines TRBV9 with TRBJ1-2; perhaps TRBD1 as D (5 bases). Germline V gives CDR1 SGDLS, CDR2 YYNGEE. The CDR3 totals 14 residues. Deletions cut 0 bases from V and 6 bases from J, with 12 bases between. In DNA form, the CDR3 reads TGTGCCAGCAGCGTAGGTCAGGGCGTGGATGGCTACACCTTC. Protein sequence: CASSVGQGVDGYTF.

The chain is built from TRBV5-1 and TRBJ1-1; 11 nucleotides agree with TRBD1. V trimming: 5 bases; J trimming: 6 bases; junction bases outside the gene matches: 6. The CDR3 runs 14 residues. In germline, CDR1 is SGHRS, CDR2 YFSETQ. CDR3 sequence reads: CASRGQGDFAEAFF. DNA for the CDR3: TGCGCCAGCAGGGGACAGGGGGACTTTGCTGAAGCTTTCTTT.

This clone turned up a few times. The chain employs TRBV5-4 and TRBJ2-2; D is perhaps TRBD2 (5 bases). Trimming took off 0 bases at V and 6 bases at J, with 15 bases between the two ends. The germline V gene encodes CDR1 SGHNT and CDR2 YYREEE (reference sequence). The CDR3 loop spans 16 amino acids. CDR3 in DNA: TGTGCCAGCAGCTTGGGGTCCGGGGATTGGGCCGGGGAGCTGTTTTTT. This encodes CASSLGSGDWAGELFF.

This rearrangement joins TRBV5-4 to TRBJ1-2, with 7 bases matching TRBD1. The CDR3 is 14 residues long. The J segment lost 5 bases and the V segment lost 4 bases, leaving 8 bases of the junction unmatched. The V gene's germline CDR1 is SGHNT and CDR2 YYREEE (reference sequence). CDR3 protein: CASSTDRVGYGYTF. CDR3 nucleotide sequence: TGTGCCAGCAGCACCGACAGGGTCGGTTATGGCTACACCTTC.

J is TRBJ1-6 and V is TRBV25-1; 7 bases line up with TRBD1. V shed 4 bases and J 6 bases; nucleotides not matched to a gene: 6. CDR1 and CDR2 from the germline V gene are MGHDK and SYGVNS. The CDR3 has 15 amino acids. In nucleotides, the CDR3 is TGTGCCAGCAGTGTAGGGGGCGCGGGTAATTCACCCCTCCACTTT. Translation: CASSVGGAGNSPLHF.